This TCR beta chain was identified during a study of blood T cell repertoires in COVID-19 (dated by TCRdb to 2020 to 2021). Regarding the research as a whole: Samples from collaborators originated in the United States, Italy and Spain and spanned both the acute and convalescent phases of COVID-19. The material from the prospective study consisted of cDNA or gDNA derived from T cells, B-cell-depleted T cells, or PBMCs. Subjects who had been exposed to COVID-19, were actively infected with it, or had recovered from it provided the deeply sampled blood TCRbeta repertoires that made up the dataset. The repertoires were released in a freely available public database meant as a resource for research on the immune response to SARS-CoV-2. The samples were drawn from the first 160 participants of the ongoing ImmuneRACE study and from roughly 1,300 subjects provided by 6 global collaborators. Sample metadata almost always included a de-identified subject ID, COVID-19 status, age in years and sex. Where available, HLA class I and class II types were obtained from metadata supplied by the sample provider rather than from assay-based typing. Findings and caveats that apply to the study as a whole: Clinical and demographic metadata were provided uncurated, with the amount varying by source and participant.

Whole blood was collected in K2EDTA tubes by collaborating institutions according to the institutions' own protocols. For TCRbeta analysis, collaborator samples were shipped as frozen whole blood, as isolated PBMCs, or as DNA extracted from either sample type. TCRbeta CDR3 regions were amplified from genomic DNA by means of the immunoSEQ Assay, a bias-controlled multiplex PCR. The study's processing was this. Within the assay, amplification of reference gene primers was used to estimate how many nucleated cells each sample contained. Sequence reads were collapsed and filtered to measure the absolute abundance of every unique TCRbeta CDR3 rearrangement. For each sample, productive Simpson clonality was calculated as the square root of Simpson's diversity index over productive rearrangements. This is the immuneACCESS table as TCRdb keeps it, with only in-frame sequences that have V and J called. A part of the clones is gone; compared with another copy, unresolved V genes explain less than half, and the rest is unexplained. The V and J calls and the clone size are those of that table, but D and trimming were determined from the DNA. Across this sample there are around 160,000 clones, with 87% seen only once. The ten largest clones take up roughly 6.1% of the sample.

Measured from the cysteine to the phenylalanine, the CDR3 is 16 residues long. The kept DNA is CDR3 alone, 48 bases in frame from the first base. CDR1 and CDR2, per the germline V gene, are KGHSH and LQKENI. Trimming at the junction amounts to 3 bases on V and 4 bases on J, and the germline ends lie 16 bases apart. On this clone itself: This receptor's antigen is unknown. There are no base qualities to consult, and no much larger clone falls within one base.

The rearranged segments are TRBV18 and TRBJ1-5; no D gene can be assigned with confidence. The TCR comes from a man aged 80 or over with acute or convalescent COVID-19. Input material: peripheral blood. The bases are TGTGCCAGCTCACCTACCGTTCAGGCCTTTAATCAGCCCCAGCATTTT. This encodes CASSPTVQAFNQPQHF.